This paragraph covers one TCR beta chain sequence. What it recognizes is unknown. This sample was taken from a study of T cells after yellow fever vaccination. The wider study: Libraries from low-cell-number fractions were prepared with the SMART-Seq v4 Ultra Low Input RNA kit.

Per the germline V gene, CDR1 is SGHTA and CDR2 is FQGNSA. CDR3 length: 15 amino acids. Trimming pared 1 base from V and 7 bases from J, leaving 13 bases between. Notes on the study in general: After the booster, 96% of CD4 and 88% of CD8 primary-response clones were re-detected. Although the secondary response was weaker, it peaked faster, at day 5 versus 15.

Via MiXCR, TCRdb re-called the 5' RACE reads, giving one row per CDR3 protein. The sample has around 360,000 distinct CDR3 sequences, under 14% seen once. This material consisted of PBMCs, taken on the day of the first yellow fever vaccination. The source of this sequence is a man aged 18 to 35 who received the YFV17D yellow fever vaccine. This chain connects TRBV7-2 to TRBJ1-4; D is perhaps TRBD1 (6 bases). The CDR3 loop reads CASSLGGGRGEKLFF. DNA of the CDR3: TGTGCCAGCAGCTTAGGGGGGGGGCGAGGTGAAAAACTGTTTTTT.